Listed here are 2 T cell receptor beta chains from one sample, sequenced in a study of cytomegalovirus exposure and HLA in healthy donors. PCR involved 60 Vbeta and 13 Jbeta primers. Data came from immunoSEQ multiplex PCR; TCRdb stores just in-frame clones and leaves some out. In the table there are about 59,000 clones, about 69% of which are singletons. Material: PBMCs. The receptors stem from a man aged 25-45 years in good health and CMV-seropositive.

This chain connects TRBV28 to TRBJ2-1; tentative D call: TRBD1 (5 bases). Germline CDR1 reads MDHEN; CDR2 reads SYDVKM. This CDR3 has 16 residues. The germline V and J ends were trimmed by 6 bases and 4 bases, with 19 bases remaining between them. This CDR3 reads CASSIDAGLWYNEQFF. DNA of the CDR3: TGTGCCAGCAGCATAGACGCAGGGTTGTGGTACAATGAGCAGTTCTTC.

This clone was found a few times. J is TRBJ1-1 and V is TRBV5-1, with D uncertain. CDR1 is SGHRS and CDR2 is YFSETQ in the germline V gene. This CDR3 spans 15 amino acids. Trimming cost V 0 bases and J 1 base, with 10 bases left between them. CDR3 region: CASSLDLARNTEAFF. CDR3 nucleotide sequence: TGCGCCAGCAGCTTGGACCTAGCACGGAACACTGAAGCTTTCTTT.